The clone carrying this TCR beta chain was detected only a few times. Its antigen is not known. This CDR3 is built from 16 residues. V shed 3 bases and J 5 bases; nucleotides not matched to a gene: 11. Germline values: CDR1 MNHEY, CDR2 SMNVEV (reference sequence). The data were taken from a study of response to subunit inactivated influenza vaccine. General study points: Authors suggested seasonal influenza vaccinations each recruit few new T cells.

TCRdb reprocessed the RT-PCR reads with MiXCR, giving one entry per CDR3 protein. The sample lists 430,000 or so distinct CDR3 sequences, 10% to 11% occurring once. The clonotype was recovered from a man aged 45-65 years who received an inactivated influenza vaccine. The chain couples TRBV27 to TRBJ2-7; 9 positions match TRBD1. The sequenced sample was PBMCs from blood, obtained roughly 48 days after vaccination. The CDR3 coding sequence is TGTGCCAGCAGTTTGTTGGGTGGGACAGGGTTGCACGAGCAGTACTTC. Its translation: CASSLLGGTGLHEQYF.